This TCR beta chain emerged from a study of T cell responses to AZD1222 COVID-19 vaccine. The study, taken as a whole, reports: Possibly, clonal diversity was underestimated; donors were largely white British and included more females.

About this clone itself: Its target is not known.

Trimming removed 7 bases from V and 2 bases from J, with 16 bases in between. The CDR3 runs 15 residues. Per germline, CDR1 ENHRY and CDR2 SYGVKD. The method was immunoSEQ multiplex PCR; TCRdb's version includes in-frame clones alone and lacks a portion of them. The table shows around 140,000 clones, with approximately 91% occurring only once. The receptor's source is an adult in good health. The chain uses TRBV10-3 and TRBJ2-3; D gene uncertain. The sample here was peripheral blood, taken on day 0 of AZD1222 vaccination. This chain's CDR3 is CAITDPLLDTDTQYF. The CDR3 DNA follows: TGTGCCATCACAGACCCCCTTCTGGACACAGATACGCAGTATTTT.